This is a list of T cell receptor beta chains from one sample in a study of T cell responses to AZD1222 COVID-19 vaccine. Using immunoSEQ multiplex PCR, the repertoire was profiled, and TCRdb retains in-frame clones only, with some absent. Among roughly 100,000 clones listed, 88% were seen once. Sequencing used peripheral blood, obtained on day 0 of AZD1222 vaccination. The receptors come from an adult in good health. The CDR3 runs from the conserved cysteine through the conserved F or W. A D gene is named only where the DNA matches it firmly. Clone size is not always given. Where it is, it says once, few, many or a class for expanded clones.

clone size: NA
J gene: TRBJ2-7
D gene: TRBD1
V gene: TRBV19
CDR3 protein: CASSPGTGGPYEQYF
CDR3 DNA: TGTGCCAGTAGTCCCGGGACAGGGGGCCCCTACGAGCAGTACTTC

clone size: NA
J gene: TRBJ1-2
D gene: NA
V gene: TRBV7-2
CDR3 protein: CASSPEPQGRYGGYTF
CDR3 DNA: TGTGCCAGCAGCCCCGAGCCTCAGGGTCGCTATGGTGGCTACACCTTC

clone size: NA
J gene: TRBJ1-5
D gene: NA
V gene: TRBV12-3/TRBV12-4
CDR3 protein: CASRVGDQPQHF
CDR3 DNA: TGTGCCAGCAGAGTCGGGGATCAGCCCCAGCATTTT

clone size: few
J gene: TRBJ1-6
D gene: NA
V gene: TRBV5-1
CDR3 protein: CASSLSGQENSPLHF
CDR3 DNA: TGCGCCAGCAGCTTAAGCGGCCAGGAGAATTCACCCCTCCACTTT

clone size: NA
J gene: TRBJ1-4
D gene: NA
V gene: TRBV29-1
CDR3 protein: CSVRGLYNEKLFF
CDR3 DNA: TGCAGCGTCCGAGGGCTCTATAATGAAAAACTGTTTTTT

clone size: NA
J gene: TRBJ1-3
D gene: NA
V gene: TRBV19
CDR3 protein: CASSIFPSPDRVYF
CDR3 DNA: TGTGCCAGTAGTATATTCCCCTCGCCAGACCGAGTGTATTTT

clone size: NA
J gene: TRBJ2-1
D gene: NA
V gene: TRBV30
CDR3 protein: CAWSGSGRYSRPFF
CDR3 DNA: TGTGCCTGGAGTGGTTCTGGCCGTTATTCACGCCCGTTCTTC

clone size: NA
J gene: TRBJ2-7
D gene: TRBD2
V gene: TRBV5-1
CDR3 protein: CASGKGLAGVDEQYF
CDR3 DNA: TGCGCCAGCGGCAAGGGACTAGCGGGAGTCGACGAGCAGTACTTC

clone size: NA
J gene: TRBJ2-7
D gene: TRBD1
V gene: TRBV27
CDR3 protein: CASSLFLGQGGHEQYF
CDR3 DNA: TGTGCCAGCAGTTTATTTTTGGGACAGGGGGGGCACGAGCAGTACTTC

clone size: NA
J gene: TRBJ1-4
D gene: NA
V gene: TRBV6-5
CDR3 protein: CASRRGSNEKLFF
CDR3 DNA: TGTGCCAGCAGGCGGGGTTCGAATGAAAAACTGTTTTTT

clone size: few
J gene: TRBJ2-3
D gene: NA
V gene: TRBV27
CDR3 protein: CASSLPGTDTQYF
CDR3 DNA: TGTGCCAGCAGTTTACCCGGCACAGATACGCAGTATTTT

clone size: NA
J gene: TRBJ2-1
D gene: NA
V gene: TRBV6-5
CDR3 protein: CASRDQPYNEQFF
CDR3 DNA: TGTGCCAGCAGGGACCAACCCTACAATGAGCAGTTCTTC

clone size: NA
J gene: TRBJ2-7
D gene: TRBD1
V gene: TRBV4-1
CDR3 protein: CASSLMWGQGVSYEQYF
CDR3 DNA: TGCGCCAGCAGCCTCATGTGGGGACAGGGGGTATCCTACGAGCAGTACTTC

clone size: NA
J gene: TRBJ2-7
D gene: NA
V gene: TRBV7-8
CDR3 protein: CASSLLPAQASYEQYF
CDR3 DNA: TGTGCCAGCAGCCTCCTCCCCGCCCAGGCCTCCTACGAGCAGTACTTC

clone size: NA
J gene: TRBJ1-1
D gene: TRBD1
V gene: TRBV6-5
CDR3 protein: CASTRQGAMNTEAFF
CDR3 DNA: TGTGCCAGCACCAGACAGGGGGCCATGAACACTGAAGCTTTCTTT

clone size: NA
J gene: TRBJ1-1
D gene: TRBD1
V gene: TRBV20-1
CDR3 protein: CSASGDRGIMNTEAFF
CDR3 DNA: TGCAGTGCTAGTGGGGACAGGGGGATTATGAACACTGAAGCTTTCTTT

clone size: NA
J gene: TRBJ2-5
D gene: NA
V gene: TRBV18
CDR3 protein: CASSRIREETQYF
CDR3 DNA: TGTGCCAGCTCCCGGATTAGGGAAGAGACCCAGTACTTC

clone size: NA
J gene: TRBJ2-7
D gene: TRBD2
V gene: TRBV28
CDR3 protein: CASSSTSGSLGQYF
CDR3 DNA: TGTGCCAGCAGTTCTACTAGCGGGAGTCTGGGGCAGTACTTC

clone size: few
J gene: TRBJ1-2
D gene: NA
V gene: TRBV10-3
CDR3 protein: CAISDSDRANYGYTF
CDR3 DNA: TGTGCCATCAGTGACTCCGACAGAGCTAACTATGGCTACACCTTC

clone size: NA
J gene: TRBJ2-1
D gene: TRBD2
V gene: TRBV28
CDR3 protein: CASSPSGGGNNEQFF
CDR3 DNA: TGTGCCAGCAGCCCCTCCGGCGGGGGAAACAATGAGCAGTTCTTC

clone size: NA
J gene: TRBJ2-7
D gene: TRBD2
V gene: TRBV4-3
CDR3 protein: CASSQGLAGGRYEQYF
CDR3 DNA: TGCGCCAGCAGCCAAGGACTAGCGGGAGGCCGCTACGAGCAGTACTTC

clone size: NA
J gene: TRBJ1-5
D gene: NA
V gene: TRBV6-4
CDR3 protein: CASSPWVDDQPQHF
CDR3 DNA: TGTGCCAGCAGTCCCTGGGTTGACGATCAGCCCCAGCATTTT

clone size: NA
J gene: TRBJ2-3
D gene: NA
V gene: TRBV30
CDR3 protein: CAWSITGVADTQYF
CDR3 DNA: TGTGCCTGGAGTATCACGGGAGTGGCAGATACGCAGTATTTT

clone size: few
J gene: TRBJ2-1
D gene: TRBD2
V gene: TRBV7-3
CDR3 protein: CASSLGRANEQFF
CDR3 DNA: TGTGCCAGCAGCTTAGGGAGGGCCAATGAGCAGTTCTTC

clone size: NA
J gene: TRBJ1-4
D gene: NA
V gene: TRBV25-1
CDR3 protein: CASSGAESGWSEKLFF
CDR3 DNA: TGTGCCAGCAGTGGTGCTGAATCGGGCTGGAGTGAAAAACTGTTTTTT

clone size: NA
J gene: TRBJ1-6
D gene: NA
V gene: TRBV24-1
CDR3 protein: CATSEAGPNSPLHF
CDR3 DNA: TGTGCCACCAGTGAAGCGGGACCAAATTCACCCCTCCACTTT

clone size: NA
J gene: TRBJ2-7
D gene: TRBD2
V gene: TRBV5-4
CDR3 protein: CATQAKSGSYEQYF
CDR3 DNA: TGTGCCACCCAGGCGAAGAGCGGGAGTTACGAGCAGTACTTC

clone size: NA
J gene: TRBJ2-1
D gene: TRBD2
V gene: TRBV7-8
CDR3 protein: CASSLGGGRDYNEQFF
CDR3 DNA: TGTGCCAGCAGCTTAGGCGGGGGAAGGGACTACAATGAGCAGTTCTTC

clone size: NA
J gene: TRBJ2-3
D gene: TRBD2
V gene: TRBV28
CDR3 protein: CASRLAGGTDTQYF
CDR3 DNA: TGTGCCAGCAGACTAGCGGGGGGCACAGATACGCAGTATTTT

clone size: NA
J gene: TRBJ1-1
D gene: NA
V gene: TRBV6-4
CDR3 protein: CASGEESNTEAFF
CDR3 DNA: TGTGCCAGCGGGGAAGAAAGTAACACTGAAGCTTTCTTT

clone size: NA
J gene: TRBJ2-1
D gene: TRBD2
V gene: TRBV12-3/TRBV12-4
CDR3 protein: CASGRLADNEQFF
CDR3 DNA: TGTGCCAGCGGCCGACTAGCGGACAATGAGCAGTTCTTC

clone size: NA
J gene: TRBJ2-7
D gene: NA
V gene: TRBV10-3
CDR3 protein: CAISAGRGQGSEQYF
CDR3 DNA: TGTGCCATCAGTGCGGGCCGGGGCCAAGGGAGCGAGCAGTACTTC

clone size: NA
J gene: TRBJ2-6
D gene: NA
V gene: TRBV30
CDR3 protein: CAWTGEHNRKLGANVLTF
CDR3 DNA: TGTGCCTGGACAGGGGAACACAACCGCAAACTTGGGGCCAACGTCCTGACTTTC

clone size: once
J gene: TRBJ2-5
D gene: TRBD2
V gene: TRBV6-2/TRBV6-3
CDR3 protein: CASSSLAAQETQYF
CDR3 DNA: TGTGCCAGCAGTTCACTAGCGGCCCAAGAGACCCAGTACTTC

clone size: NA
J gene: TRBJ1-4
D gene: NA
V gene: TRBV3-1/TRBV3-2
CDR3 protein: CASSPNPGLGVEKLFF
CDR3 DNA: TGTGCCAGCAGCCCAAACCCGGGACTGGGGGTTGAAAAACTGTTTTTT

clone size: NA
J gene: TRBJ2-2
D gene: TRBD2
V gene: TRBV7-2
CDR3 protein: CASSARLAGAGELFF
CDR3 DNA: TGTGCCAGCAGCGCCCGACTAGCGGGAGCCGGGGAGCTGTTTTTT

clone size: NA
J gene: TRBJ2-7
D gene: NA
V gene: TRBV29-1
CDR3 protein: CSVTLVGAREQYF
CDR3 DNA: TGCAGCGTAACCCTAGTGGGGGCGAGGGAGCAGTACTTC

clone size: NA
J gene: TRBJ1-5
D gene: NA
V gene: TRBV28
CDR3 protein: CAINRDNNQPQHF
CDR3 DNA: TGTGCCATAAACCGGGACAACAATCAGCCCCAGCATTTT

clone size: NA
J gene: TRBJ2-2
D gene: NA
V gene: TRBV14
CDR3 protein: CASSKGSAGELFF
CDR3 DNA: TGTGCCAGCAGCAAGGGGAGTGCCGGGGAGCTGTTTTTT

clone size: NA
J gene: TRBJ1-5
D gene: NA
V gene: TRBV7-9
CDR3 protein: CASSFGDQPQHF
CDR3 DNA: TGTGCCAGCAGCTTCGGGGATCAGCCCCAGCATTTT

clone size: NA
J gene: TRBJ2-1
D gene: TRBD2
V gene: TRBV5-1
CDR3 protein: CASSLLAGGDNEQFF
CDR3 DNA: TGCGCCAGCAGCTTACTAGCGGGAGGTGACAATGAGCAGTTCTTC

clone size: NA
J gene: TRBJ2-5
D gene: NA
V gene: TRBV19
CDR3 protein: CATRDGSGETQYF
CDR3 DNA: TGTGCCACGAGGGACGGGAGCGGCGAGACCCAGTACTTC

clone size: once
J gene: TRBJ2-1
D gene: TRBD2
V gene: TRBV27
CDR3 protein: CASSRGTGRSSGRRNEQFF
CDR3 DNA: TGTGCCAGCAGCCGCGGGACAGGGAGATCTAGCGGGAGGCGTAATGAGCAGTTCTTC

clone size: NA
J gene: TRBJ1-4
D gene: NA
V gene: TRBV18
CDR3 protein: CASSPLEESNEKLFF
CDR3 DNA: TGTGCCAGCTCACCACTAGAGGAATCTAATGAAAAACTGTTTTTT

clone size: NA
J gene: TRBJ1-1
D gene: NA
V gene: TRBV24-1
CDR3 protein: CATSARGVGTTEAFF
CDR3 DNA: TGTGCCACCAGTGCCAGGGGTGTAGGGACAACTGAAGCTTTCTTT

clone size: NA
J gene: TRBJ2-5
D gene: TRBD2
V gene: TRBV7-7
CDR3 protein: CASSFGPSAGQETQYF
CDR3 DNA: TGTGCTAGCAGCTTCGGGCCCTCAGCGGGGCAAGAGACCCAGTACTTC

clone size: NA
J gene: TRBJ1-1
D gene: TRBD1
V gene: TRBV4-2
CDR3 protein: CASSKTGQPKGAFF
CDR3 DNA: TGTGCCAGCAGCAAAACGGGACAGCCAAAGGGAGCTTTCTTT

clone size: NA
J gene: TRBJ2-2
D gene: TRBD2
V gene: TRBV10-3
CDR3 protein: CAIGLAANTGELFF
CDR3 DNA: TGTGCCATCGGACTAGCAGCAAACACCGGGGAGCTGTTTTTT

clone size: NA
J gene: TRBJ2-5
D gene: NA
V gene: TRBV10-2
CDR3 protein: CASSESNRQETQYF
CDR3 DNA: TGCGCCAGCAGTGAGTCGAACAGACAAGAGACCCAGTACTTC